The present TCR beta chain was sequenced within a study of shared clonotypes between healthy human individuals. Study overall: Researchers drew samples from two women and three men aged 18 to 49. Study conclusions and caveats: The study sampled only blood, and tissue repertoires likely differ.

Here immunoSEQ multiplex PCR was the method, and the copy in TCRdb shows in-frame clones only, minus some. The sample lists about 2 million clones, roughly 94% occurring once. As for this clone: Antigen unknown.

Naive CD8 cells, CD45RO-negative and positively selected for CCR7, excluded terminally differentiated effector memory CD45RA+ cells. J gave up 5 bases and V 2 bases, and 5 bases lay outside the gene matches. This CDR3 comprises 14 residues. Germline CDR1 and CDR2: MNHEY and SVGAGI. The clonotype was recovered from a man between 18 and 29 years old in good health. The chain links TRBV6-5 to TRBJ2-5, with 7 bases aligning to TRBD2. The sample consisted of naive CD8+ T cells sorted from blood. In DNA form, the CDR3 reads TGTGCCAGCAGTTACGGCGGGGGTCCGGAGACCCAGTACTTC. This sequence encodes CASSYGGGPETQYF.